Below are 29 T cell receptor beta chains sequenced from a single sample in a study of control samples from healthy donors and cancer patients. Produced via immunoSEQ multiplex PCR; TCRdb's table is partial and in-frame only. The sample comprises approximately 130,000 clones, approximately 87% of which are singletons, and 2.9% rests with the top ten. The sequenced sample consisted of blood. The source is a man aged 60 to 69 in good health.

CDR3: CASRPAGGRTDTQYF. The CDR3 coding sequence is TGTGCCAGCAGACCAGCGGGGGGTCGCACAGATACGCAGTATTTT. This rearrangement joins TRBV6-6 to TRBJ2-3, with TRBD2 identical over 9 bases. Unmatched junction bases numbered 5, after V lost 6 bases and J lost 1 base. The CDR3 has 15 residues. Germline V CDR1 and CDR2: MNHNY, SVGAGI (reference sequence).

The CDR3 region has the DNA TGTGCCAGCAGTCCCCTCAAGACAGGGGCCTCCTACGAGCAGTACTTC. This gives the protein CASSPLKTGASYEQYF. The chain couples TRBV28 to TRBJ2-7, with 8 bases lining up with TRBD1. Germline CDR1 and CDR2: MDHEN and SYDVKM. V lost 5 bases and J lost 0; bases outside the gene matches: 9. This CDR3 region has 16 residues.

V gene TRBV7-9 combines with J gene TRBJ2-1, with D possibly TRBD2 on 5 matching bases. Between the trimmed V and J ends, which lost 2 bases and 2 bases, there was a span of 10 bases. The germline V gene has CDR1 SEHNR and CDR2 FQNEAQ (reference sequence). This CDR3 has 15 residues. The CDR3 loop is CASSLLAFAYNEQFF. CDR3 DNA sequence: TGTGCCAGCAGCTTACTAGCCTTCGCCTACAATGAGCAGTTCTTC.

The chain couples TRBV28 to TRBJ2-2; D not resolved. Germline V gene sequence: CDR1 MDHEN, CDR2 SYDVKM. The V end was cut by 3 bases, the J end by 7 bases, with 6 bases between. The CDR3 runs 12 residues. This chain's CDR3 is CASSLNGGELFF. The CDR3 DNA reads as TGTGCCAGCAGTTTGAATGGCGGGGAGCTGTTTTTT.

The gene calls are TRBV9 and TRBJ1-1; D is undetermined. Trimming removed 0 bases from V and 0 bases from J, with 9 bases in between. Looked up from germline, CDR1 is SGDLS and CDR2 is YYNGEE. This CDR3 spans 15 amino acids. Here the CDR3 DNA reads TGTGCCAGCAGCGTAGTGGGAAACCTGAACACTGAAGCTTTCTTT. It is translated as CASSVVGNLNTEAFF.

The chain employs TRBV10-3 and TRBJ1-1, with TRBD1 matching over 8 bases. The germline V gene has CDR1 ENHRY and CDR2 SYGVKD. This CDR3 comprises 15 residues. The J segment lost 4 bases and the V segment lost 0 bases, leaving 4 bases of the junction unmatched. The CDR3 loop is CAISESGQALTEAFF. Written as DNA, the CDR3 is TGTGCCATCAGTGAGTCGGGACAGGCCCTCACTGAAGCTTTCTTT.

CDR3 protein: CASSILTGVTGELFF. The CDR3 region has the DNA TGTGCCAGTAGTATACTTACAGGGGTGACCGGGGAGCTGTTTTTT. This sequence joins TRBV19 and TRBJ2-2; 7 nucleotides line up with TRBD1. Losses at the gene ends were 2 bases for V and 5 bases for J; bases not matched to a gene: 5. CDR1 LNHDA and CDR2 SQIVND come from the germline V gene (reference sequence). The CDR3 loop spans 15 amino acids.

The chain carries TRBV5-1 and TRBJ1-3; no firm D call. Germline CDR1 is SGHRS and CDR2 is YFSETQ. Trimming took 0 bases from V and 1 from J, leaving 8 bases between them. This CDR3 has 15 amino acids. CDR3 loop: CASSLDGSSGNTIYF. CDR3 nucleotides: TGCGCCAGCAGCTTGGATGGGTCATCTGGAAACACCATATATTTT.

This clone occurred a few times. The chain combines TRBV6-1 with TRBJ1-5; the D is unclear. V lost 3 bases and J 2 bases, leaving 8 bases between the germline ends. Per the germline V gene, CDR1 is MNHNS and CDR2 is SASEGT. The CDR3 length is 14 residues. CDR3 nucleotides: TGTGCCAGCAGTGACCCCCTTCGCAATCAGCCCCAGCATTTT. This encodes CASSDPLRNQPQHF.

The chain recombines TRBV7-6 with TRBJ2-5; 7 positions match TRBD1. V dropped 4 bases and J dropped 0; count of bases not matched to a gene: 5. The germline V gene has CDR1 SGHVS and CDR2 FNYEAQ. This CDR3 comprises 15 residues. CDR3 nucleotide sequence: TGTGCCAGCAGCTCGACAGGGTCGTACCAAGAGACCCAGTACTTC. Its translation is CASSSTGSYQETQYF.

This chain links TRBV5-1 with TRBJ1-2; TRBD1 matches 7 bases. This CDR3 has 13 amino acids. Germline V lookup: CDR1 SGHRS, CDR2 YFSETQ. Trimming removed 0 bases from V and 5 bases from J; junction bases left unmatched: 1. CDR3 nucleotides: TGCGCCAGCAGCTTGGAACAGGGGTATGGCTACACCTTC. It encodes CASSLEQGYGYTF. The variable domain in full, completed from reference TRBV5-1 and TRBJ1-2, reads KAGVTQTPRYLIKTRGQQVTLSCSPISGHRSVSWYQQTPGQGLQFLFEYFSETQRNKGNFPGRFSGRQFSNSRSEMNVSTLELGDSALYLCASSLEQGYGYTFGSGTRLTVV.

V is TRBV25-1 and J is TRBJ2-7; a possible D gene is TRBD2 (6 bases). This CDR3 has 12 amino acids. With 8 bases removed from V and 0 bases from J, the gap between germline ends came to 8 bases. The germline gives CDR1 MGHDK, CDR2 SYGVNS. In DNA, the CDR3 is TGTGCCAGCGGGGGGAACTCCTACGAGCAGTACTTC. It yields the protein CASGGNSYEQYF.

V and J are TRBV28 and TRBJ2-7; D unresolved. Germline V gene data show CDR1 as MDHEN and CDR2 as SYDVKM. The CDR3 spans 14 residues. The V end was cut by 7 bases, the J end by 2 bases, with 15 bases between. CDR3 protein: CASTFRGYTYEQYF. The CDR3 DNA reads TGTGCCAGCACTTTCCGCGGTTATACCTACGAGCAGTACTTC.

Details on this clone: Additional DNA sequences in this sample encode the identical CDR3. The V call is TRBV7-3, the J call TRBJ2-1; 7 nucleotides agree with TRBD2. CDR3 length equals 15 residues. The trim removed 0 bases at V and 3 bases at J, leaving 2 bases unmatched. Germline V gives CDR1 SGHTA, CDR2 FQGTGA. The CDR3 sequence: CASSLTSGVYNEQFF. CDR3 DNA: TGTGCCAGCAGCTTAACCAGCGGGGTCTACAATGAGCAGTTCTTC.

This clone appeared a single time. The chain's CDR3 is CASSREGLVAKNIQYF. CDR3 nucleotide sequence: TGTGCCAGCAGCCGGGAGGGACTAGTAGCCAAAAACATTCAGTACTTC. The V call is TRBV9, the J call TRBJ2-4; 8 nucleotides line up with TRBD2. Looked up from germline, CDR1 is SGDLS and CDR2 is YYNGEE. The ends lost 4 bases at V and 0 bases at J; junction bases unmatched: 6. The CDR3 contains 16 residues.

The rearrangement joins TRBV6-1 to TRBJ1-5; 7 nucleotides agree with TRBD1. Trimming at V came to 3 bases and at J to 6 bases, leaving 8 bases not matched to a gene. There are 15 residues in the CDR3. Germline loops: CDR1 MNHNS, CDR2 SASEGT. The CDR3 sequence: CASSDAGGYGQPQHF. The CDR3 DNA reads as TGTGCCAGCAGTGACGCAGGGGGGTACGGTCAGCCCCAGCATTTT.

This clone appeared once. The V and J genes are TRBV2 and TRBJ2-1; the D is unclear. CDR3 length: 11 amino acids. Germline lookup yields CDR1 SNHLY and CDR2 FYNNEI. Deletions cut 2 bases from V and 9 bases from J, with 5 bases between. The CDR3 nucleotides are TGTGCCAGCAGTGAATGGAGTGAGCAGTTCTTC. Translation: CASSEWSEQFF.

The rearrangement uses TRBV18 and TRBJ1-4; D perhaps matches TRBD1 (6 bases). The V end was cut by 2 bases, the J end by 7 bases, with 14 bases between. The CDR3 is made up of 15 amino acids. In germline, CDR1 is KGHSH, CDR2 LQKENI. CDR3 DNA sequence: TGTGCCAGCTCACCAGATGGGGGGCTCGGTGAAAAACTGTTTTTT. Residues: CASSPDGGLGEKLFF.

This chain joins TRBV7-9 and TRBJ1-3; a weak D match, TRBD1 (6 bases). The CDR3 covers 14 residues. Germline V gene lookup returns CDR1 SEHNR and CDR2 FQNEAQ (reference sequence). V shed 5 bases and J shed 4 bases, with 12 bases lying between them. The CDR3 is CASSDRGPGNTIYF. The CDR3 DNA reads as TGTGCCAGCAGCGATCGGGGGCCCGGAAACACCATATATTTT.

V and J are TRBV5-1 and TRBJ1-2; 9 nucleotides line up with TRBD1. The CDR3 extends over 14 amino acids. Germline V gene lookup returns CDR1 SGHRS and CDR2 YFSETQ. Losses at the gene ends were 4 bases for V and 8 bases for J; bases not matched to a gene: 9. The CDR3 spells CASSPIGQGTGYTF. DNA of the CDR3: TGCGCCAGCAGCCCCATAGGACAGGGGACCGGCTACACCTTC.

The chain employs TRBV5-1 and TRBJ1-1, with 9 positions matching TRBD1. The junction had 6 bases not matched to a gene; V was cut back by 5 bases and J by 4 bases. Germline V gene sequence: CDR1 SGHRS, CDR2 YFSETQ. The length of the CDR3 is 14 residues. The CDR3 coding sequence is TGCGCCAGCAGACTCGTGACAGGGGGCACTGAAGCTTTCTTT. Translated: CASRLVTGGTEAFF.

The chain has TRBV5-1 and TRBJ2-2; TRBD1 matches at 9 bases. In germline, CDR1 is SGHRS, CDR2 YFSETQ. V lost 3 bases and J lost 7; bases outside the gene matches: 7. This CDR3 is 15 amino acids long. The DNA of the CDR3 is TGCGCCAGCAGCTCGGCTACAGGGGGCGTCGGGGAGCTGTTTTTT. Translation: CASSSATGGVGELFF.

The genes are TRBV4-1 and TRBJ1-1, with D hard to call. This CDR3 comprises 14 residues. V was pared by 4 bases and J by 6 bases, with 15 bases between. Germline V gene lookup returns CDR1 MGHRA and CDR2 YSYEKL. This CDR3 reads CASSRTPLLSEAFF. As DNA, the CDR3 is TGCGCCAGCAGCCGAACCCCTCTATTGTCTGAAGCTTTCTTT.

J is TRBJ2-3 and V is TRBV7-3, with D tentatively TRBD2 (5 bases). Germline V lookup: CDR1 SGHTA, CDR2 FQGTGA. The CDR3 is made up of 15 amino acids. Trimming removed 4 bases at V and 1 base at J, with 12 bases between. CDR3 loop: CASSSGGWGTDTQYF. The CDR3 DNA is TGTGCCAGCAGCTCCGGCGGGTGGGGCACAGATACGCAGTATTTT.

The chain is built from TRBV30 and TRBJ1-6; 9 bases map to TRBD1. Germline V lookup: CDR1 GTSNPN, CDR2 SVGIG (reference sequence). The V and J ends lost 0 bases and 7 bases, in that order; junction bases with no gene match: 10. The CDR3 sequence is 17 residues long. CDR3 in amino acids: CAWSVRGSGTGNSPLHF. DNA of the CDR3: TGTGCCTGGAGTGTAAGGGGGTCCGGGACAGGGAATTCACCCCTCCACTTT.

The chain couples TRBV6-5 to TRBJ1-2; the D gene is possibly TRBD1 (6 bases). The V gene's germline CDR1 is MNHEY and CDR2 SVGAGI. The CDR3 is 14 residues long. The V gene lost 2 bases and the J gene lost 1 base, with 8 bases spanning the gap. CDR3 DNA: TGTGCCAGCAGTTACGGCAGGGGTAACTATGGCTACACCTTC. Translation: CASSYGRGNYGYTF.

This chain uses TRBV15 with TRBJ1-1; no definite D call. V was trimmed by 1 base and J by 1 base, leaving 10 bases between them. The CDR3 consists of 15 residues. Germline V lookup: CDR1 LNHNV, CDR2 YYDKDF (reference sequence). The CDR3 here is CATSRARATNTEAFF. In DNA, the CDR3 is TGTGCCACCAGCAGAGCTCGGGCAACGAACACTGAAGCTTTCTTT.

This chain links TRBV11-1 with TRBJ2-1; weak D call: TRBD2 (5 bases). The length of the CDR3 is 16 residues. Germline CDR1 reads SGHAT; CDR2 reads FQDESV (reference sequence). Trimming took off 3 bases at V and 0 bases at J, with 12 bases between the two ends. CDR3 in DNA: TGTGCCAGCAGCTTCATCAGAGGGCCCTCCTACAATGAGCAGTTCTTC. This translates into CASSFIRGPSYNEQFF. Full variable domain (rest looked up from reference TRBV11-1 and TRBJ2-1): EAEVAQSPRYKITEKSQAVAFWCDPISGHATLYWYRQILGQGPELLVQFQDESVVDDSQLPKDRFSAERLKGVDSTLKIQPAELGDSAMYLCASSFIRGPSYNEQFFGPGTRLTVL.

This clone was observed a handful of times. The same CDR3 arises from other DNA sequences in this sample as well. The V and J genes are TRBV18 and TRBJ2-3; D uncertain. Trimming cost V 0 bases and J 6 bases, with 7 bases left between them. There are 13 residues in the CDR3. Germline lookup yields CDR1 KGHSH and CDR2 LQKENI. Here the CDR3 DNA reads TGTGCCAGCTCACCACCGACGTCCGATACGCAGTATTTT. Its translation is CASSPPTSDTQYF.